This T cell receptor beta chain was identified in a study of T cell responses to AZD1222 COVID-19 vaccine. The length of the CDR3 is 12 residues. V was pared by 10 bases and J by 5 bases, with 12 bases between. CDR1 is KGHDR and CDR2 is SFDVKD in the germline V gene. Sequencing was performed with immunoSEQ multiplex PCR; in TCRdb, only in-frame clones are kept and a portion is missing. The table shows about 150,000 clones, with approximately 90% occurring only once. J is TRBJ2-3 and V is TRBV24-1, with unresolved D. The sequences come from peripheral blood, collected on day 0 of AZD1222 vaccination. The receptor's source is an adult in good health. CDR3 bases: TGTGCCACGGAAGTGATTGGAGATACGCAGTATTTT. This sequence encodes CATEVIGDTQYF.